Here is one T cell receptor (beta chain) with its context. J gave up 8 bases and V 2 bases, and 2 bases lay outside the gene matches. The V gene's germline CDR1 is WNHNN and CDR2 SYGVQD (reference sequence). The CDR3 has 13 residues. The data belong to a study of control samples from healthy donors and cancer patients. The data were produced by immunoSEQ multiplex PCR, yet TCRdb's version contains in-frame clones alone and is incomplete. The sample lists about 120,000 clones, about 87% occurring once. The genes are TRBV10-1 and TRBJ1-2; 10 nucleotides agree with TRBD1. The clonotype originates from a man aged 30 to 39 in good health. The specimen sequenced was blood. CDR3 loop: CASSEGTGDGYTF. CDR3 in DNA: TGCGCCAGCAGTGAGGGGACAGGGGACGGCTACACCTTC.